This passage covers 18 T cell receptor beta chains from one sample sequenced in a study of beta chain features in type 1 diabetes. Sequencing targeted expressed TCRB transcripts, as all isolated RNA had been reverse transcribed. Generated by immunoSEQ multiplex PCR, the TCRdb table keeps only in-frame clones and is missing some. The sample has around 250,000 clones; over 12% are singletons. The sample comprised naive CD4+ T cells from blood. These receptors originate from a woman in her forties in good health.

The CDR3 nucleotides are TGTGCCAGCAGTGATTTGGGGGCGGGGGGACAAGAGACCCAGTACTTC. Protein product: CASSDLGAGGQETQYF. V gene TRBV2 combines with J gene TRBJ2-5, with 8 positions matching TRBD2. This CDR3 contains 16 residues. V lost 3 bases, J lost 2 bases, and 8 bases stayed unmatched. Germline lookup yields CDR1 SNHLY and CDR2 FYNNEI. The full variable domain, with the rest looked up from reference TRBV2 and TRBJ2-5, is EPEVTQTPSHQVTQMGQEVILRCVPISNHLYFYWYRQILGQKVEFLVSFYNNEISEKSEIFDDQFSVERPDGSNFTLKIRSTKLEDSAMYFCASSDLGAGGQETQYFGPGTRLLVL.

This clone was detected a few times. The chain combines TRBV10-2 with TRBJ2-1; 9 bases are shared with TRBD2. The CDR3 has 17 amino acids. V dropped 2 bases and J dropped 7; count of bases not matched to a gene: 12. In germline, CDR1 is WSHSY, CDR2 SAAADI. The CDR3 DNA reads TGCGCCAGCAGTGAGGGGGTGGCAGCGGGGGGAAGGAATGAGCAGTTCTTC. Its translation: CASSEGVAAGGRNEQFF.

This clone came up a few times. The chain is built from TRBV7-9 and TRBJ2-7; the match to TRBD1 covers 7 bases. The CDR3 runs 14 residues. Germline trimming cut 5 bases from V and 3 bases from J; bases unmatched to any gene: 7. Germline CDR1 is SEHNR and CDR2 is FQNEAQ (reference sequence). This CDR3 is CASSARQGVYEQYF. The CDR3 DNA reads as TGTGCCAGCAGCGCCAGACAGGGAGTCTACGAGCAGTACTTC.

The chain combines TRBV18 with TRBJ2-5; 7 bases are a match to TRBD1. Germline trimming cut 3 bases from V and 1 base from J; bases unmatched to any gene: 2. Germline V gives CDR1 KGHSH, CDR2 LQKENI. The CDR3 sequence is 14 residues long. Here the CDR3 DNA reads TGTGCCAGCTCACCCACAGGGGCCCAAGAGACCCAGTACTTC. This sequence encodes CASSPTGAQETQYF.

This clone was observed a few times. The V and J genes are TRBV6-6 and TRBJ2-3, with 9 bases identical to TRBD2. The CDR3 is made up of 16 amino acids. Germline V lookup: CDR1 MNHNY, CDR2 SVGAGI (reference sequence). With V trimmed by 0 bases and J by 1 base, 2 bases remained unmatched. The CDR3 nucleotides read TGTGCCAGCAGTTACTCTAGCGGGGGACGCACAGATACGCAGTATTTT. This gives the protein CASSYSSGGRTDTQYF.

Remarks on this clone: The same CDR3 can be traced to other DNA sequences in this sample. The V and J genes are TRBV7-9 and TRBJ1-1; D is possibly TRBD1 (6 bases). Trimming removed 6 bases at V and 1 base at J, with 9 bases between. The CDR3 length is 13 residues. The germline V gene encodes CDR1 SEHNR and CDR2 FQNEAQ (reference sequence). DNA of the CDR3: TGTGCCAGCAGTTCCAGGGGGAACACTGAAGCTTTCTTT. This sequence encodes CASSSRGNTEAFF.

This clone occurred a few times. This chain joins TRBV11-2 and TRBJ1-2; D is perhaps TRBD1 (5 bases). V was pared by 1 base and J by 4 bases, with 10 bases between. The CDR3 sequence is 14 residues long. The germline CDR1 and CDR2 sequences are SGHAT and FQNNGV. The CDR3 loop is CASSLARQIYGYTF. The CDR3, as DNA: TGTGCCAGCAGCTTAGCCCGACAGATCTATGGCTACACCTTC.

V and J are TRBV10-3 and TRBJ1-2; 7 nucleotides line up with TRBD1. CDR1 is ENHRY, CDR2 SYGVKD, per germline. With 0 bases clipped from V and 4 bases from J, the junction kept 2 bases outside the gene matches. The CDR3 is made up of 14 amino acids. CDR3 in amino acids: CAISESRDSYGYTF. The CDR3 coding sequence is TGTGCCATCAGTGAGTCCCGGGACAGCTATGGCTACACCTTC.

V and J are TRBV11-2 and TRBJ1-2; D ambiguous. This CDR3 has 11 amino acids. Trimming removed 4 bases at V and 8 bases at J, with 8 bases between. The germline gives CDR1 SGHAT, CDR2 FQNNGV. The CDR3 here is CASSSVSGYTF. In DNA form, the CDR3 reads TGTGCCAGCAGCTCCGTGAGCGGCTACACCTTC.

The chain employs TRBV12-5 and TRBJ2-5; D remains ambiguous. Germline V lookup: CDR1 LGHNT, CDR2 FRNRAP. V lost 5 bases, J lost 3 bases, and 4 bases lay in between. This CDR3 comprises 11 residues. Here the CDR3 reads CASGIEETQYF. The DNA of the CDR3 is TGTGCTAGTGGTATAGAAGAGACCCAGTACTTC.

This clone was found a few times. The CDR3 bases are TGTGCCAGCAGCCCCGACCTCAGGGGGGACTATGGCTACACCTTC. Its translation: CASSPDLRGDYGYTF. The chain carries TRBV7-9 and TRBJ1-2; TRBD1 matches 7 bases. The trim removed 5 bases at V and 3 bases at J, leaving 9 bases unmatched. In germline, CDR1 is SEHNR, CDR2 FQNEAQ (reference sequence). The CDR3 runs to 15 residues.

In regard to this clone: An end of the junction differs from the germline gene, which may be a read error. The same CDR3 arises from other DNA sequences in this sample as well. The rearrangement links TRBV7-9 to TRBJ1-1, with a possible D match to TRBD1 (5 bases). The CDR3 consists of 15 residues. In germline, CDR1 is SEHNR, CDR2 FQNEAQ (reference sequence). The CDR3 bases are TGTGCCAGCAGCCTAGCCGGGACTGTCAACACTGAAGCTTTCTTT. Translated, it gives CASSLAGTVNTEAFF.

This clone was seen a few times. This chain connects TRBV29-1 to TRBJ2-5, with D maybe TRBD1 (7 bases). The CDR3 has 13 amino acids. CDR1 SQVTM and CDR2 ANQGSEA come from the germline V gene. V lost 3 bases and J lost 5, with 13 bases in between. This CDR3 reads CSVEEGAVETQYF. DNA of the CDR3: TGCAGCGTTGAGGAGGGGGCGGTGGAGACCCAGTACTTC.

This clone turned up a few times. This chain uses TRBV29-1 with TRBJ1-1; TRBD1 matches 12 bases. CDR3 length: 14 residues. Germline assignment: CDR1 SQVTM and CDR2 ANQGSEA. CDR3 coding DNA: TGCACGGTGGGGACAGGGGGCGCAAACACTGAAGCTTTCTTT. Its protein product is CTVGTGGANTEAFF.

The table lists this clone with a few counts. V and J are TRBV7-2 and TRBJ2-2, with TRBD2 as a possible D gene (5 bases). The CDR3 is made up of 14 amino acids. Per the germline V gene, CDR1 is SGHTA and CDR2 is FQGNSA. Trimming cost V 11 bases and J 0 bases, with 13 bases left between them. The CDR3, as DNA: TGTGCCCGGGGTGCAGCGTCGAACACCGGGGAGCTGTTTTTT. It codes for CARGAASNTGELFF.

This clone was picked up a small number of times. The chain is built from TRBV19 and TRBJ2-7; maybe TRBD1 (6 bases). The germline V and J ends were trimmed by 3 bases and 1 base, with 13 bases remaining between them. CDR1 is LNHDA, CDR2 SQIVND, per germline (reference sequence). The CDR3 extends over 15 amino acids. The CDR3 region has the DNA TGTGCCAGTAGTATTGTAAGAGGACAGTCCTACGAGCAGTACTTC. Translating gives CASSIVRGQSYEQYF.

This chain links TRBV18 with TRBJ2-3; D gene unclear. Between the trimmed V and J ends, which lost 2 bases and 5 bases, there was a span of 8 bases. This CDR3 comprises 13 residues. Germline lookup yields CDR1 KGHSH and CDR2 LQKENI. The CDR3 sequence is CASSPFSEDTQYF. The DNA for the CDR3 is TGTGCCAGCTCACCATTCAGTGAAGATACGCAGTATTTT.

The CDR3 coding sequence is TGCGCCAGCAGTGAGCCGACTAGCGATACGCAGTATTTT. Translating it yields CASSEPTSDTQYF. The rearrangement joins TRBV10-1 to TRBJ2-3; 7 positions agree with TRBD2. Trimming removed 2 bases from V and 6 bases from J; junction bases left unmatched: 2. CDR3 size: 13 residues. The germline gives CDR1 WNHNN, CDR2 SYGVQD (reference sequence).